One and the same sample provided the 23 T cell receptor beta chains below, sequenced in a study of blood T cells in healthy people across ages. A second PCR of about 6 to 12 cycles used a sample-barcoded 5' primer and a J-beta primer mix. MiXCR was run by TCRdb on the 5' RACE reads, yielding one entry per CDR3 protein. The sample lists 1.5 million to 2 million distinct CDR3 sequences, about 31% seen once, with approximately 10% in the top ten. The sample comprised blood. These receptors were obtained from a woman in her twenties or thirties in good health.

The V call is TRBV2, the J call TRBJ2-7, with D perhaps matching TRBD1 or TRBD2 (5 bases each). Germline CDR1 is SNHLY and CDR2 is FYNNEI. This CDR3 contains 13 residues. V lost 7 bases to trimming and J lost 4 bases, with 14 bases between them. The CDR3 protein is CASKGTLPYEQYF. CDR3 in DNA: TGTGCCAGCAAGGGGACCCTCCCTTACGAGCAGTACTTC.

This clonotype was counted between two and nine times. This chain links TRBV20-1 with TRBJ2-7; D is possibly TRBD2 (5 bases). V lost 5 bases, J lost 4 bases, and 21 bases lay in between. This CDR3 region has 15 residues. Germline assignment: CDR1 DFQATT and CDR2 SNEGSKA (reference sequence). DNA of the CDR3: TGCAGTGCTCCCCATAGCGAGAGAGCACCTTACGAGCAGTACTTC. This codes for CSAPHSERAPYEQYF.

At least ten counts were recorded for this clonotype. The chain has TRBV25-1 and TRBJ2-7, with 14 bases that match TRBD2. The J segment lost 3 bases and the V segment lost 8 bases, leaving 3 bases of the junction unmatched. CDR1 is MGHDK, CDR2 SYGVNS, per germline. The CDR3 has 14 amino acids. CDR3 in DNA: TGTGCCAGCGGGGGACTAGCGGGGGTCTACGAGCAGTACTTC. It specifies CASGGLAGVYEQYF.

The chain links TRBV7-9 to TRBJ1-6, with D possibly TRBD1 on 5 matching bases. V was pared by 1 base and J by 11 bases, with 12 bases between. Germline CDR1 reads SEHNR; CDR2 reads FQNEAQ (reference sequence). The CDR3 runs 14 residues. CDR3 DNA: TGTGCCAGCAGCTTAGGGGGCATCAGGGCACCCCTCCACTTT. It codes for CASSLGGIRAPLHF.

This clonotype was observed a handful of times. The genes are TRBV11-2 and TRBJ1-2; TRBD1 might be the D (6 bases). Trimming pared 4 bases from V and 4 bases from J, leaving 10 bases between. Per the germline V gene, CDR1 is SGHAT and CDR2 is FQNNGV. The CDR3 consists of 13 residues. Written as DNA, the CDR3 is TGTGCCAGCAGCTCTACAGGGCTCTATGGCTACACCTTC. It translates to CASSSTGLYGYTF.

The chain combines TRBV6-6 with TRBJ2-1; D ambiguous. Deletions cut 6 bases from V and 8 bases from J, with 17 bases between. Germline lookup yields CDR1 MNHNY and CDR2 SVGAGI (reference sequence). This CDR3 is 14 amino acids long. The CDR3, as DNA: TGTGCCAGCAGCCGAGGCGTAGGTGCGGATGAGCAGTTCTTC. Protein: CASSRGVGADEQFF.

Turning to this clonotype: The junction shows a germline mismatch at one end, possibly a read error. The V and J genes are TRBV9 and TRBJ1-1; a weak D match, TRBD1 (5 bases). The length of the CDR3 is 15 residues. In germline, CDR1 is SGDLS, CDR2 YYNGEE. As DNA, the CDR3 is TGTGTCAGCAGCGTCGGGGGTGGGGATTTCACTGAAGCTTTCTTT. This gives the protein CVSSVGGGDFTEAFF.

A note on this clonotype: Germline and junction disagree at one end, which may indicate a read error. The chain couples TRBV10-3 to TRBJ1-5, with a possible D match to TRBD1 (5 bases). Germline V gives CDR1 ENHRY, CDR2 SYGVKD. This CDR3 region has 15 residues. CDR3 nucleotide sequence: TGTGCCACCAGTGGAAAGGGGAATAGCAATCAGCCCCAGCATTTT. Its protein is CATSGKGNSNQPQHF.

The CDR3 nucleotides read TGTGCCAGCAGTTACTCAGGCCAGCGGGGGGGCCTAAGAGGCACAGATACGCAGTATTTT. Its protein product is CASSYSGQRGGLRGTDTQYF. The chain has TRBV6-5 and TRBJ2-3; 10 nucleotides line up with TRBD2. The CDR3 contains 20 residues. Per the germline V gene, CDR1 is MNHEY and CDR2 is SVGAGI. V lost 0 bases, J lost 1 base, and 13 bases stayed unmatched.

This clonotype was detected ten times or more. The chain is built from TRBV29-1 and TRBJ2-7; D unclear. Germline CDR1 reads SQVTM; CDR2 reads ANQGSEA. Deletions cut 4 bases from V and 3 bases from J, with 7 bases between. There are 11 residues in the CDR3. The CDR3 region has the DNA TGCAGCGTTGTGGGCAACTACGAGCAGTACTTC. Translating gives CSVVGNYEQYF.

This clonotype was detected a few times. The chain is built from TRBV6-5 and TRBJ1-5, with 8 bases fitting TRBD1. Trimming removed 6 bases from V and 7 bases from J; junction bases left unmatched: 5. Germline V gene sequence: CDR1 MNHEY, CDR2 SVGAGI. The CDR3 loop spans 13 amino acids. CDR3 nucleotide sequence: TGTGCCAGCAGGACAGGGGTGGAACAGCCCCAGCATTTT. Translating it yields CASRTGVEQPQHF.

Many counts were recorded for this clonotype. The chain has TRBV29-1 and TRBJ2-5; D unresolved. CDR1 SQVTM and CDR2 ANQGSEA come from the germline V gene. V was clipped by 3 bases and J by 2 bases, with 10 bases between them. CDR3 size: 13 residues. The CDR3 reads CSVDGGRQETQYF. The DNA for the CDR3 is TGCAGCGTTGACGGCGGCCGACAAGAGACCCAGTACTTC.

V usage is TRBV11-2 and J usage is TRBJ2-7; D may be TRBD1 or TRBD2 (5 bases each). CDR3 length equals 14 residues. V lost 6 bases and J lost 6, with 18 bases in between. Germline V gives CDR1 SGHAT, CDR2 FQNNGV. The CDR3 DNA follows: TGTGCCAGCAGTACCCTGGGGCTAGCCGGCGAGCAGTACTTC. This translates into CASSTLGLAGEQYF.

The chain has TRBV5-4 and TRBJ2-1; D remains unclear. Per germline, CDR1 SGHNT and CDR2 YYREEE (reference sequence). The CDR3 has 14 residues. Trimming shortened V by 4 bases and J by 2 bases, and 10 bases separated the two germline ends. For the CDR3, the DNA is TGTGCCAGCAGCCATGCCAGCACCTACAATGAGCAGTTCTTC. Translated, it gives CASSHASTYNEQFF.

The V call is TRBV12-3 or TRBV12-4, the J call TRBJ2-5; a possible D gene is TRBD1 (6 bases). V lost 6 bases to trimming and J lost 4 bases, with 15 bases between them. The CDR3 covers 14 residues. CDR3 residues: CASSRGQRGETQYF. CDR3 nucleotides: TGTGCCAGCAGCCGAGGACAGAGAGGAGAGACCCAGTACTTC.

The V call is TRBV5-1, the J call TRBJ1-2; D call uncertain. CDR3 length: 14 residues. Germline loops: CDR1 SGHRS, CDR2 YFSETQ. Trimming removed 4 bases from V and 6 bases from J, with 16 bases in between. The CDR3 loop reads CASSPTPGDHGYTF. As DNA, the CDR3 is TGCGCCAGCAGCCCAACTCCGGGAGACCATGGCTACACCTTC.

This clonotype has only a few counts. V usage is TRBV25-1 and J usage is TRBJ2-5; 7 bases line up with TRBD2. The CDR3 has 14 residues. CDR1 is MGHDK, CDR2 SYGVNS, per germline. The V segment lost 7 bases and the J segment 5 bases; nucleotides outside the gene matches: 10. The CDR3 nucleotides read TGTGCCAGCACTGGGTCACTAGCGAGGGAGACCCAGTACTTC. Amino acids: CASTGSLARETQYF.

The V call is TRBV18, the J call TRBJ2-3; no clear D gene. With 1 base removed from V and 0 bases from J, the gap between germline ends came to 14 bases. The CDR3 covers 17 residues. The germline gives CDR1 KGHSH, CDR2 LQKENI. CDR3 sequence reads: CASSPLDNLLSTDTQYF. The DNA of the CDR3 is TGTGCCAGCTCACCACTCGACAACCTTCTTAGCACAGATACGCAGTATTTT.

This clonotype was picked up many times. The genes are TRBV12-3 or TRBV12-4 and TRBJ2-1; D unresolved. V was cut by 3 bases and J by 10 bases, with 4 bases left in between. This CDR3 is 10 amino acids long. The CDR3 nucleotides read TGTGCCAGCAGTTTCTACGAGCAGTTCTTC. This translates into CASSFYEQFF.

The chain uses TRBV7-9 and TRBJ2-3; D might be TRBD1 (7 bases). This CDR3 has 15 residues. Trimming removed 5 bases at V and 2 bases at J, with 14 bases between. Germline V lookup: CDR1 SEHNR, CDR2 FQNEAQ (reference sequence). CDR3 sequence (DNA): TGTGCCAGCAGCCCGACAGGGAGGAACACAGATACGCAGTATTTT. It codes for CASSPTGRNTDTQYF.

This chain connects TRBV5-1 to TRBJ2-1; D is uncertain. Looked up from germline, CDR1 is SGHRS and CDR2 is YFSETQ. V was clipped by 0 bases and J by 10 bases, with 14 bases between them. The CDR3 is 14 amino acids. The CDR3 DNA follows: TGCGCCAGCAGCTTGGCCCTCGGATCCTACGAGCAGTTCTTC. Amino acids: CASSLALGSYEQFF.

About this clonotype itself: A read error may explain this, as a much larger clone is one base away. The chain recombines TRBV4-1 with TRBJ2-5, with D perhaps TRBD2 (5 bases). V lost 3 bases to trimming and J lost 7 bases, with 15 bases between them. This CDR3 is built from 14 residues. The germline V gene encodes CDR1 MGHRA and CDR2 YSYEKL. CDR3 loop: CASSQLADLGTQYF. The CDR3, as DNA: TGCGCCAGCAGCCAGCTAGCAGACTTAGGGACCCAGTACTTC.

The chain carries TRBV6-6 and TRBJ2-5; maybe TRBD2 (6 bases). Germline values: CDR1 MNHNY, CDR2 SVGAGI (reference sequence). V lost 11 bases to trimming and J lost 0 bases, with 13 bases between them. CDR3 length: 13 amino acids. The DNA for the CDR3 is TGTGCCGTAAGCCGGGACTACCAAGAGACCCAGTACTTC. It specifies CAVSRDYQETQYF.